This T cell receptor beta chain emerged from a study of Ad26.COV2.S vaccination and SARS-CoV-2 variants. Across the study: Once or twice, 56 days apart, Ad26.COV2.S was delivered intramuscularly. Study-level points and caveats: A substantial breadth of spike-specific CD8+ and CD4+ T cell responses after vaccination has been reported.

The V end lost 5 bases, the J end lost 0 bases, and 10 bases lay between the germline ends. There are 14 residues in the CDR3. Germline assignment: CDR1 LNHDA and CDR2 SQIVND (reference sequence). The treatment denotes: about 20 received Ad26.COV2.S at low or high dose, single or two shots; several received placebo; per-sample allocation not given. Sample collection was performed on day 63 after the first vaccine or placebo injection. Recruitment in Boston yielded a donor of adult age, 18-55 years. Ad26 vector vaccine expressed Wuhan-strain SARS-CoV-2 spike. As regards this clone: Its specificity is not known.

Assay used: immunoSEQ multiplex PCR; TCRdb lists only in-frame clones, some missing. The top ten clones hold about 5.4% of a sample with around 300,000 clones, roughly nine tenths of them seen once. The source of this sequence is a person aged 18-65 years who received the Ad26.COV2.S COVID-19 vaccine or a placebo. The V gene is TRBV19, the J gene TRBJ1-1, with D perhaps matching TRBD1 (5 bases). The specimen was peripheral blood, collected in a trial of Ad26.COV2.S vaccine versus placebo. CDR3 region: CASSARGLNTEAFF. CDR3 sequence (DNA): TGTGCCAGTAGTGCCCGGGGGTTGAACACTGAAGCTTTCTTT.